The rows below give T cell receptor beta chains drawn from one sample of a study of spatial heterogeneity in lung cancer. Each CDR3 protein is one row after TCRdb ran MiXCR on the 5' RACE reads. The sample consists of under 7,000 distinct CDR3 sequences, 9.1% of them appearing once. Sequences were derived from lung tumor tissue, sampled at surgery. The receptors derive from a female donor with early-stage non-small cell lung cancer. CDR3s include the opening cysteine and the closing phenylalanine or tryptophan.

V	J	CDR3
TRBV7-2	TRBJ1-2	CASSFGLYGYTF
TRBV28	TRBJ1-2	CASSLNPGQEREF
TRBV20-1	TRBJ2-6	CSAKEGSGANVLTF
TRBV5-1	TRBJ1-1	CASSLAASGRTEAFF
TRBV15	TRBJ2-1	CATSRAMLGDMREQFF
TRBV12-3/TRBV12-4	TRBJ1-4	CASSRLVGDNEKLFF
TRBV29-1	TRBJ2-7	CSVKGQGTEQYF
TRBV20-1	TRBJ2-3	CSAFWGSGGGTDTQYF
TRBV6-5	TRBJ1-2	CASRAPGSNYGYTF
TRBV7-2	TRBJ1-1	CASSLSGTANTEAFF
TRBV7-9	TRBJ2-2	CASSPVLRTGELFF
TRBV20-1	TRBJ1-4	CSARDGGGHEKLFF
TRBV6-6	TRBJ1-2	CASRRQSYGYTF